This T cell receptor (beta chain) was captured in a study of T cell responses to AZD1222 COVID-19 vaccine (TCRdb year 2021). In terms of the full investigation: AZD1222 recipients given second doses at about 4 weeks or at about 12 weeks were pooled, since spike-specific TCR depth and breadth were not found to differ between the two schedules. A total of under 250 trial participants underwent TCR sequencing, of whom 207 had received two doses of AZD1222 and about 26 had received two doses of the MenACWY control vaccine. Trial participants were enrolled into age subgroups of 18-55, 56-69 and 70-plus years, which contained around 140, 26 and 57 TCR-sequenced participants, respectively.

The sample's time point label, in plain terms: baseline before first vaccination. Samples from vaccinated people were obtained from the UK trials COV001 and COV002, which included a single-blind randomized controlled phase 2/3 trial of AZD1222 (ChAdOx1 nCoV-19) in healthy adults. Trial participant PBMC samples were collected at day 0 and day 28 after the second dose for TCRbeta chain sequencing. The CDR3 regions of human TCRbeta chains were analyzed by immunosequencing. The authors' analysis ran thus. TCRs in the repertoires were compared against a reference library of SARS-CoV-2-specific TCRs that had been generated with the MIRA antigen-specificity platform. Breadth was defined as the fraction of unique TCRs that were SARS-CoV-2-associated, and depth was defined as the fraction of total T cells that were SARS-CoV-2-associated. Using the MIRA data, every spike-specific TCR was mapped to the spike region that the TCR reacted to and assigned to either a CD4 or a CD8 class. Log10-transformed breadth and depth values were compared by one-way ANOVA with Sidak's multiple comparisons tests. TCRdb re-hosts the immuneACCESS table, in-frame sequences only. Its copies lack some clones; in the studies checked, an unresolved V gene accounts for under half of them, and the cause for the rest is not known. D and trimming were read from the DNA, whereas the V and J calls and clone size are those reported in that table. This sample comprises over 120,000 clones, over 75% of them detected only once. The ten top clones hold 1.5% to 2% of the sample.

On the study overall, not on this receptor specifically: After two AZD1222 doses, spike-specific TCR breadth and depth were significantly higher than at day 0 and than in MenACWY recipients. Because no day 14 peak-response samples were available, the repertoires could be characterized only after the peak T cell response. Participants were mostly white British, with more females than males. The authors suggested clonal diversity may have been underestimated. The 56-69-year group was small, and its depth increase did not reach significance, likely because of low power. Conclusions about previously exposed vaccinees are limited because only six or seven AZD1222 recipients were SARS-CoV-2 seropositive at baseline. The whole spike protein was spanned by vaccine-associated CD4 TCRs, and dominant responses were seen in regions 160-218 and 743-854. Nearly half of unique spike-specific TCRs reportedly recognized epitopes outside regions mutated in the B.1.351 and B.1.1.7 variants.

Trimming takes 5 bases from V and 4 bases from J, and the germline ends sit 8 bases apart. CDR1 and CDR2 are drawn from the germline V gene: KGHDR, SFDVKD. Taken from cysteine to phenylalanine, the CDR3 has 13 residues. Only the CDR3 part of the read is kept: 39 bases, read in frame from the first base. Of note for this clone: The clone's antigen remains unknown. Base-call qualities are not available, and no considerably larger clone is one nucleotide away. Other DNA sequences in this sample translate to the same CDR3.

Recombination connected TRBV24-1 to TRBJ1-5, with no reliable assignment of the D segment. The sample in question was peripheral blood, obtained on day 0 of AZD1222 vaccination. The clonotype originates from an adult in good health. In nucleotides, the sequence is TGTGCCACCAGTGTGGGAGGAAATCAGCCCCAGCATTTT. Its protein reads: CATSVGGNQPQHF.